This T cell receptor beta chain was sequenced in a study of shared clonotypes between healthy human individuals. Replicate sorted-subset PCRs were loaded with around 0.2 ug DNA, about 28,000 T cell genomes. Method: immunoSEQ multiplex PCR; TCRdb's copy keeps in-frame clones and lacks some. This sample has 2 million to 2.5 million clones, with around 93% found just once. Germline values: CDR1 SGHTA, CDR2 FQGNSA. V gave up 5 bases and J gave up 10 bases, with 12 bases separating them. CDR3 length: 12 amino acids. Worth noting for this clone: Its specificity is unknown.

Naive CD8 populations comprised CD45RO-negative cells positively selected for CCR7, excluding terminally differentiated effector memory CD45RA+ cells. Study-wide findings and caveats: Researchers sampled blood only, noting tissue repertoires likely differ.

Sample: naive CD8+ T cells from PBMCs. The chain joins TRBV7-2 to TRBJ2-1, with D perhaps given as TRBD1 or TRBD2 (5 bases each). This TCR derives from a man between 18 and 35 years old in good health. Some clones in this sample may be carry-over from other donors' samples. The CDR3 sequence is CASSTRDPEQFF. The CDR3 nucleotides are TGTGCCAGCAGCACCCGGGACCCCGAGCAGTTCTTC.